The next 24 T cell receptor beta chains were all read from a single sample in a study of shared clonotypes between healthy human individuals. Method: immunoSEQ multiplex PCR; TCRdb's copy keeps in-frame clones and lacks some. The sample shows roughly 2 million clones, roughly 94% of them seen only once. The sequenced material came from naive CD4+ T cells sorted from blood. Regarding subset: CD45RA+ positively selected. Every receptor here comes from a man aged 18 to 29 in good health.

As to this clone: This sample also contains other DNA sequences that code for the same CDR3. The V call is TRBV30, the J call TRBJ1-2; D gene uncertain. The CDR3 is 12 residues long. V gave up 0 bases and J gave up 2 bases, with 4 bases separating them. CDR1 is GTSNPN and CDR2 is SVGIG in the germline V gene (reference sequence). The CDR3 protein is CAWSVRNYGYTF. The CDR3 region has the DNA TGTGCCTGGAGTGTACGAAACTATGGCTACACCTTC.

V usage is TRBV2 and J usage is TRBJ1-1; a weak D match, TRBD1 (5 bases). CDR1 SNHLY and CDR2 FYNNEI come from the germline V gene. Deletions cut 4 bases from V and 7 bases from J, with 10 bases between. The CDR3 totals 12 residues. The CDR3 loop is CASSAGGREAFF. In DNA, the CDR3 is TGTGCCAGCAGTGCGGGGGGTCGTGAAGCTTTCTTT.

V usage is TRBV4-1 and J usage is TRBJ2-3; 11 nucleotides align to TRBD1. The CDR3 extends over 16 amino acids. J lost 1 base, V lost 4 bases, and 4 bases had no gene match. The V gene's germline CDR1 is MGHRA and CDR2 YSYEKL. This CDR3 reads CASSLRDRGGTDTQYF. DNA for the CDR3: TGCGCCAGCAGCCTACGGGACAGGGGGGGCACAGATACGCAGTATTTT.

The rearrangement links TRBV5-1 to TRBJ2-7, with TRBD1 matching 7 bases. The CDR3 spans 16 residues. After removal of 4 bases from V and 0 bases from J, the junction contained 10 bases not matched to a gene. Germline V lookup: CDR1 SGHRS, CDR2 YFSETQ. The CDR3 bases are TGCGCCAGCAGCAACACCGGGACAGTCGGCTCCTACGAGCAGTACTTC. Residues: CASSNTGTVGSYEQYF. The whole variable domain, filled in from reference TRBV5-1 and TRBJ2-7, reads KAGVTQTPRYLIKTRGQQVTLSCSPISGHRSVSWYQQTPGQGLQFLFEYFSETQRNKGNFPGRFSGRQFSNSRSEMNVSTLELGDSALYLCASSNTGTVGSYEQYFGPGTRLTVT.

The chain couples TRBV11-2 to TRBJ2-1; no clear D gene. CDR1 and CDR2 (germline): SGHAT, FQNNGV. The CDR3 is made up of 8 amino acids. Trimming pared 8 bases from V and 14 bases from J, leaving 7 bases between. The CDR3 DNA sequence: TGTGCCAGCGGAAACGAGTTCTTC. This translates into CASGNEFF.

The chain couples TRBV5-1 to TRBJ1-1, with D possibly TRBD1 on 5 matching bases. The CDR3 length is 15 residues. Trimming took 3 bases from V and 4 from J, leaving 16 bases between them. Germline V CDR1 and CDR2: SGHRS, YFSETQ. The CDR3 DNA reads TGCGCCAGCAGCTATTCCCGTGTCGGGACCACTGAAGCTTTCTTT. As protein: CASSYSRVGTTEAFF.

V gene TRBV7-2 combines with J gene TRBJ2-1, with D possibly TRBD1 on 5 matching bases. The V gene lost 7 bases and the J gene lost 0 bases, with 13 bases spanning the gap. CDR3 length equals 15 residues. CDR1 and CDR2 from the germline V gene are SGHTA and FQGNSA. CDR3 sequence (DNA): TGTGCCAGCAACAGGATCAGGGCCTCCTACAATGAGCAGTTCTTC. This encodes CASNRIRASYNEQFF.

A single count supports this clone. For the CDR3, the DNA is TGTGCCTGGAGTGCGGATGCTGAGCAGTTCTTC. It specifies CAWSADAEQFF. The rearrangement joins TRBV30 to TRBJ2-1; D unclear. V shed 1 base and J shed 9 bases, with 7 bases lying between them. The CDR3 sequence is 11 residues long. The germline V gene encodes CDR1 GTSNPN and CDR2 SVGIG (reference sequence).

The sample holds one count of this clone. This sequence joins TRBV7-9 and TRBJ2-1; the D is unclear. V was clipped by 0 bases and J by 4 bases, with 13 bases between them. The CDR3 has 16 amino acids. Germline V gives CDR1 SEHNR, CDR2 FQNEAQ (reference sequence). The CDR3 nucleotides are TGTGCCAGCAGCTTAGCTAGCCCCCTGACTTACAATGAGCAGTTCTTC. Translated, it gives CASSLASPLTYNEQFF.

V usage is TRBV30 and J usage is TRBJ1-3; the match to TRBD1 covers 7 bases. With 7 bases clipped from V and 4 bases from J, the junction kept 10 bases outside the gene matches. Germline V gene data show CDR1 as GTSNPN and CDR2 as SVGIG (reference sequence). CDR3 size: 14 residues. The CDR3 nucleotides read TGTGCCTTGCAGGGGGGTCCGTCCGGAAACACCATATATTTT. Protein sequence: CALQGGPSGNTIYF.

The chain combines TRBV30 with TRBJ2-1; 12 bases agree with TRBD2. V was pared by 5 bases and J by 9 bases, with 5 bases of the junction left unmatched. Germline assignment: CDR1 GTSNPN and CDR2 SVGIG (reference sequence). This CDR3 comprises 13 residues. The CDR3 reads CAWRTSGVGEQFF. The DNA of the CDR3 is TGTGCCTGGCGGACTAGCGGGGTTGGTGAGCAGTTCTTC.

The chain is built from TRBV6-6 and TRBJ1-1; no definite D call. The germline V and J ends were trimmed by 0 bases and 5 bases, with 7 bases remaining between them. The V gene's germline CDR1 is MNHNY and CDR2 SVGAGI (reference sequence). CDR3 length equals 13 residues. The CDR3 DNA is TGTGCCAGCAGTTACTCGAGGACTACTGAAGCTTTCTTT. Encoded protein: CASSYSRTTEAFF.

The rearrangement links TRBV27 to TRBJ1-4, with 7 positions matching TRBD1. CDR1 is MNHEY and CDR2 is SMNVEV in the germline V gene (reference sequence). This CDR3 is 14 amino acids long. V gave up 10 bases and J gave up 4 bases; unmatched junction bases: 9. This chain's CDR3 is CATGRGLNNEKLFF. The DNA for the CDR3 is TGTGCCACCGGTAGGGGGCTGAATAATGAAAAACTGTTTTTT.

This clone showed up just once. The V and J genes are TRBV18 and TRBJ1-2; D is perhaps TRBD1 (6 bases). The V and J ends lost 3 bases and 4 bases respectively, with 12 bases between them. CDR3 length equals 14 residues. The germline V gene encodes CDR1 KGHSH and CDR2 LQKENI. The CDR3 region has the DNA TGTGCCAGCTCACCTACAGGGCTTAGCTATGGCTACACCTTC. The encoded protein is CASSPTGLSYGYTF.

The chain combines TRBV7-2 with TRBJ2-3, with D hard to call. The CDR3 contains 13 residues. CDR1 is SGHTA, CDR2 FQGNSA, per germline. V was shortened by 4 bases and J by 5 bases, with 10 bases between the two germline ends. Written as DNA, the CDR3 is TGTGCCAGCAGCTCCAGTGGATTAGATACGCAGTATTTT. Encoded protein: CASSSSGLDTQYF.

For this clone: A read error may account for a junction end that differs from germline. The chain carries TRBV6-5 and TRBJ2-3; 7 bases fit TRBD1. The CDR3 consists of 11 residues. From germline, CDR1 is MNHEY and CDR2 SVGAGI. CDR3 coding DNA: TGTGCCAGCAGTTACCTTGGACAGGTCCATTTT. This codes for CASSYLGQVHF.

The genes are TRBV2 and TRBJ2-4, with 9 nucleotides matching TRBD2. CDR3 size: 16 residues. Germline-derived CDR1 and CDR2 are SNHLY and FYNNEI. J was trimmed by 0 bases and V by 3 bases; bases with no gene match: 3. The CDR3 DNA reads as TGTGCCAGCAGTGACTCAGCGGGAGGAGCCAAAAACATTCAGTACTTC. Its translation is CASSDSAGGAKNIQYF. The whole variable domain, remainder taken from reference TRBV2 and TRBJ2-4, is EPEVTQTPSHQVTQMGQEVILRCVPISNHLYFYWYRQILGQKVEFLVSFYNNEISEKSEIFDDQFSVERPDGSNFTLKIRSTKLEDSAMYFCASSDSAGGAKNIQYFGAGTRLSVL.

Concerning this clone itself: Other DNA sequences within the sample encode an identical CDR3. The rearrangement links TRBV5-1 to TRBJ2-7; perhaps TRBD1 as D (6 bases). The V gene's germline CDR1 is SGHRS and CDR2 YFSETQ. The CDR3 has 13 amino acids. V gave up 2 bases and J gave up 5 bases, with 11 bases separating them. In DNA form, the CDR3 reads TGCGCCAGCAGCTTAGGGCAGGGGCACGAGCAGTACTTC. It specifies CASSLGQGHEQYF.

V and J are TRBV6-1 and TRBJ1-4; perhaps TRBD1 as D (5 bases). The germline V and J ends were trimmed by 4 bases and 4 bases, with 16 bases remaining between them. The length of the CDR3 is 16 residues. Germline CDR1 is MNHNS and CDR2 is SASEGT. The CDR3 sequence: CASSVQGVADNEKLFF. CDR3 bases: TGTGCCAGCAGTGTCCAAGGGGTGGCCGATAATGAAAAACTGTTTTTT.

The V and J genes are TRBV9 and TRBJ2-7; D ambiguous. The V gene's germline CDR1 is SGDLS and CDR2 YYNGEE. V gave up 0 bases and J gave up 5 bases, with 9 bases separating them. The CDR3 has 13 amino acids. DNA for the CDR3: TGTGCCAGCAGCGTAGATGTGGGGAACGAGCAGTACTTC. Translating gives CASSVDVGNEQYF. The whole variable domain, remainder taken from reference TRBV9 and TRBJ2-7, is DSGVTQTPKHLITATGQRVTLRCSPRSGDLSVYWYQQSLDQGLQFLIQYYNGEERAKGNILERFSAQQFPDLHSELNLSSLELGDSALYFCASSVDVGNEQYFGPGTRLTVT.

This chain joins TRBV6-1 and TRBJ2-5; 13 nucleotides align to TRBD2. Losses at the gene ends were 10 bases for V and 5 bases for J; bases not matched to a gene: 10. Germline CDR1 reads MNHNS; CDR2 reads SASEGT. The CDR3 has 15 residues. CDR3 region: CATEAGLAGVETQYF. The CDR3 DNA follows: TGTGCCACCGAGGCTGGACTAGCGGGAGTTGAGACCCAGTACTTC.

Turning to this clone: The same CDR3 can be traced to other DNA sequences in this sample. The V gene is TRBV7-9, the J gene TRBJ1-1; 7 bases are a match to TRBD1. The germline CDR1 and CDR2 sequences are SEHNR and FQNEAQ (reference sequence). The CDR3 has 15 residues. J lost 2 bases, V lost 4 bases, and 7 bases had no gene match. In DNA, the CDR3 is TGTGCCAGCAGCTCCGACAGGGACGGAAACACTGAAGCTTTCTTT. Amino acids: CASSSDRDGNTEAFF.

The chain carries TRBV6-5 and TRBJ2-7, with unresolved D. V was cut by 5 bases and J by 5 bases, with 7 bases left in between. Germline CDR1 and CDR2: MNHEY and SVGAGI. This CDR3 comprises 11 residues. CDR3 region: CASSQTNEQYF. The CDR3 nucleotides are TGTGCCAGCAGTCAGACGAACGAGCAGTACTTC.

This sequence joins TRBV28 and TRBJ2-3; TRBD2 matches at 8 bases. There are 15 residues in the CDR3. The germline V gene has CDR1 MDHEN and CDR2 SYDVKM. The ends lost 3 bases at V and 1 base at J; junction bases unmatched: 3. CDR3 DNA: TGTGCCAGCAGTTTCGGGGGGGCGGGCACAGATACGCAGTATTTT. This codes for CASSFGGAGTDTQYF.